What follows are 20 T cell receptor beta chains derived from one specimen sequenced in a study of graft-versus-host responses after intestinal transplantation. Sequenced by immunoSEQ multiplex PCR; TCRdb stores in-frame clones only, minus some. Of over 100,000 clones in the sample, less than 90% are singletons; the top ten hold approximately 1%. No antigen has been assigned to these receptors. This specimen consisted of unstimulated CD4+ T cells sorted from spleen or lymph node cells, obtained before intestinal transplant. Receptor source: a human donor who received an intestinal transplant.

V gene TRBV10-3 combines with J gene TRBJ1-1; D possibly corresponds to TRBD1 (6 bases). This CDR3 has 12 amino acids. V lost 6 bases to trimming and J lost 3 bases, with 8 bases between them. CDR1 is ENHRY and CDR2 is SYGVKD in the germline V gene. The CDR3 nucleotides are TGTGCCATCAGGAACAGGGACACTGAAGCTTTCTTT. Translated: CAIRNRDTEAFF.

The rearrangement uses TRBV2 and TRBJ2-5, with 7 bases fitting TRBD1. Germline lookup yields CDR1 SNHLY and CDR2 FYNNEI. There are 13 residues in the CDR3. With V trimmed by 11 bases and J by 6 bases, 12 bases remained unmatched. The CDR3 region is CACCRDRDQTQYF. The CDR3 bases are TGTGCCTGCTGTCGGGACAGAGACCAGACCCAGTACTTC.

This chain joins TRBV7-2 and TRBJ2-1; 11 positions match TRBD2. V shed 5 bases and J 3 bases; nucleotides not matched to a gene: 3. Germline CDR1 and CDR2: SGHTA and FQGNSA. This CDR3 has 15 amino acids. For the CDR3, the DNA is TGTGCCAGCAGCCCTACTAGCGGGGGCTACAATGAGCAGTTCTTC. It yields the protein CASSPTSGGYNEQFF.

The chain has TRBV7-6 and TRBJ1-2; D possibly corresponds to TRBD1 (5 bases). The CDR3 spans 13 residues. The germline V gene has CDR1 SGHVS and CDR2 FNYEAQ. V lost 0 bases, J lost 6 bases, and 8 bases lay in between. CDR3 DNA: TGTGCCAGCAGCTTAGCAGGGGAGGATGGCTACACCTTC. Its translation is CASSLAGEDGYTF.

The chain is built from TRBV28 and TRBJ2-3; TRBD2 aligns across 11 bases. V trimming: 2 bases; J trimming: 2 bases; junction bases outside the gene matches: 12. This CDR3 is built from 19 residues. Looked up from germline, CDR1 is MDHEN and CDR2 is SYDVKM. The DNA for the CDR3 is TGTGCCAGCAGTTTAGGTAGAGGGACTAGCGGTTTTTTCACAGATACGCAGTATTTT. It is translated as CASSLGRGTSGFFTDTQYF.

The chain joins TRBV5-1 to TRBJ2-6; 7 positions agree with TRBD1. This CDR3 has 15 amino acids. Trimming cost V 2 bases and J 2 bases; bases outside gene matches: 1. From germline, CDR1 is SGHRS and CDR2 YFSETQ. The CDR3, as DNA: TGCGCCAGCAGCTTACAGGGGACTGGGGCCAACGTCCTGACTTTC. Protein: CASSLQGTGANVLTF.

The chain uses TRBV23-1 and TRBJ1-5; tentatively, D is TRBD1 (5 bases). TRBV23-1 qualifies as an ORF whose function is uncertain. The CDR3 consists of 15 residues. The ends were cut back, 1 base at V and 2 bases at J, with 9 bases in the middle. DNA for the CDR3: TGCGCCAGCAGTCAATGGGGGGAGGGCAATCAGCCCCAGCATTTT. Amino acid sequence: CASSQWGEGNQPQHF.

This chain connects TRBV7-6 to TRBJ1-1, with unresolved D. V was clipped by 3 bases and J by 4 bases, with 6 bases between them. The CDR3 is 12 residues long. Germline V lookup: CDR1 SGHVS, CDR2 FNYEAQ. CDR3 nucleotides: TGTGCCAGCAGCTTTCTTGGCACTGAAGCTTTCTTT. Protein sequence: CASSFLGTEAFF.

This chain connects TRBV6-5 to TRBJ1-1, with D perhaps matching TRBD1 (6 bases). The CDR3 spans 14 residues. CDR1 MNHEY and CDR2 SVGAGI come from the germline V gene. Trimming shortened V by 2 bases and J by 10 bases, and 17 bases separated the two germline ends. The CDR3: CASSYGGPPSGAFF. The CDR3 DNA sequence: TGTGCCAGCAGTTACGGGGGGCCGCCTAGTGGAGCTTTCTTT.

The V call is TRBV5-1, the J call TRBJ2-3; 8 bases are shared with TRBD1. Germline loops: CDR1 SGHRS, CDR2 YFSETQ. The CDR3 consists of 15 residues. V was clipped by 4 bases and J by 0 bases; unmatched bases: 4. The CDR3: CASSGGQGSTDTQYF. The CDR3 bases are TGCGCCAGCAGCGGCGGACAGGGCAGCACAGATACGCAGTATTTT. The variable domain in full, completed from reference TRBV5-1 and TRBJ2-3, reads KAGVTQTPRYLIKTRGQQVTLSCSPISGHRSVSWYQQTPGQGLQFLFEYFSETQRNKGNFPGRFSGRQFSNSRSEMNVSTLELGDSALYLCASSGGQGSTDTQYFGPGTRLTVL.

This chain uses TRBV28 with TRBJ2-5; the D is unclear. The J call is in doubt because the DNA end fits TRBJ2-7 better. The length of the CDR3 is 14 residues. Germline assignment: CDR1 MDHEN and CDR2 SYDVKM. The CDR3 DNA sequence: TGTGCCAGCAGTTTAGGTACTACTCCCTACGAGCAGTACTTC. Protein sequence: CASSLGTTPYEQYF.

J is TRBJ1-1 and V is TRBV9; 7 nucleotides align to TRBD1. The CDR3 is made up of 14 amino acids. The germline CDR1 and CDR2 sequences are SGDLS and YYNGEE. V dropped 4 bases and J dropped 3; count of bases not matched to a gene: 6. For the CDR3, the DNA is TGTGCCAGCAGCTCCGGAGACAGGGACACTGAAGCTTTCTTT. Translating it yields CASSSGDRDTEAFF.

Only one count was recorded for this clone. The gene calls are TRBV5-1 and TRBJ1-2, with D hard to call. The CDR3 length is 14 residues. V was pared by 0 bases and J by 2 bases, with 8 bases between. Germline-derived CDR1 and CDR2 are SGHRS and YFSETQ. CDR3 sequence (DNA): TGCGCCAGCAGCTTGGGGCACCTGAACTATGGCTACACCTTC. It translates to CASSLGHLNYGYTF.

By its share, this clone is medium-sized. This chain links TRBV19 with TRBJ2-7; 7 nucleotides align to TRBD2. CDR1 and CDR2 from the germline V gene are LNHDA and SQIVND (reference sequence). Trimming took 4 bases from V and 3 from J; bases not matched to a gene: 0. The CDR3 is 12 residues long. For the CDR3, the DNA is TGTGCCAGTAGTACGGGGGGCTACGAGCAGTACTTC. This gives the protein CASSTGGYEQYF.

V is TRBV25-1 and J is TRBJ2-5; D remains unclear. CDR1 and CDR2 from the germline V gene are MGHDK and SYGVNS. This CDR3 spans 16 amino acids. V lost 1 base and J lost 2, with 14 bases in between. The CDR3 reads CASSESRKLGQETQYF. In DNA form, the CDR3 reads TGTGCCAGCAGTGAATCCAGAAAACTGGGGCAAGAGACCCAGTACTTC.

The chain has TRBV18 and TRBJ2-3; TRBD1 aligns across 10 bases. CDR3 size: 15 residues. With V trimmed by 5 bases and J by 5 bases, 7 bases remained unmatched. Looked up from germline, CDR1 is KGHSH and CDR2 is LQKENI. The CDR3 reads CASSARQGAQDTQYF. In DNA, the CDR3 is TGTGCCAGCTCAGCGCGACAGGGGGCCCAAGATACGCAGTATTTT.

This clone came up once. The chain combines TRBV5-1 with TRBJ2-1, with 9 bases aligning to TRBD1. The V and J ends lost 4 bases and 8 bases, in that order; junction bases with no gene match: 7. Germline CDR1 is SGHRS and CDR2 is YFSETQ. This CDR3 is built from 14 residues. CDR3 DNA: TGCGCCAGCAGCGCAACAGGGGGCGTCGATGAGCAGTTCTTC. The encoded protein is CASSATGGVDEQFF.

V and J are TRBV28 and TRBJ2-3; possible D gene TRBD1, 5 bases. Trimming took off 2 bases at V and 3 bases at J, with 9 bases between the two ends. The length of the CDR3 is 14 residues. CDR1 is MDHEN, CDR2 SYDVKM, per germline. CDR3 sequence reads: CASSLDSRTDTQYF. In DNA, the CDR3 is TGTGCCAGCAGTTTAGACAGCCGAACAGATACGCAGTATTTT. Together with reference TRBV28 and TRBJ2-3, the CDR3 gives the full variable domain: DVKVTQSSRYLVKRTGEKVFLECVQDMDHENMFWYRQDPGLGLRLIYFSYDVKMKEKGDIPEGYSVSREKKERFSLILESASTNQTSMYLCASSLDSRTDTQYFGPGTRLTVL.

The V and J genes are TRBV7-9 and TRBJ1-1, with D possibly matching TRBD1 (5 bases). The germline V and J ends were trimmed by 0 bases and 0 bases, with 8 bases remaining between them. CDR1 SEHNR and CDR2 FQNEAQ come from the germline V gene (reference sequence). The CDR3 length is 15 residues. CDR3 DNA: TGTGCCAGCAGCTTAGCCAGGGTCATGAACACTGAAGCTTTCTTT. It yields the protein CASSLARVMNTEAFF.

This chain links TRBV7-9 with TRBJ1-4; a possible D gene is TRBD1 (5 bases). There are 15 residues in the CDR3. Trimming took off 2 bases at V and 7 bases at J, with 14 bases between the two ends. CDR1 and CDR2 (germline): SEHNR, FQNEAQ (reference sequence). The CDR3 DNA follows: TGTGCCAGCAGCTTAAACAGGTTCCAGGGTGAAAAACTGTTTTTT. It yields the protein CASSLNRFQGEKLFF.